This T cell receptor beta chain was sequenced for a study of T cells in Graves' hyperthyroidism and ophthalmopathy. The length of the CDR3 is 15 residues. Germline values: CDR1 SGHDT, CDR2 YYEEEE. V shed 4 bases and J shed 2 bases, with 15 bases lying between them. Not enrolled were patients with uncontrolled infection, other autoimmune disease, pregnancy or lactation. The diagnoses drew upon clinical symptoms, serum thyroxine and TRAb, thyroid ultrasound and orbital computed tomography. Out of approximately 10 ml of fresh peripheral blood came the PBMCs. TCR beta CDR3 regions were amplified from RNA. HTBI primers were used for first-round RT-PCR of the TCR CDR3. TCRdb passed the multiplex PCR reads through MiXCR, listing each CDR3 protein once. This sample yields 600,000 or so distinct CDR3 sequences, of which 13% to 15% are seen a single time; roughly 6.9% belongs to the top ten. Ten or more counts support this clonotype.

This TCR came from a woman between 18 and 30 years old with Graves' ophthalmopathy. This rearrangement joins TRBV5-6 to TRBJ2-5; tentative D call: TRBD1 (5 bases). Sequences were obtained from blood. In nucleotides, the CDR3 is TGTGCCAGCAGCGCGTACAGGTTAATACAAGAGACCCAGTACTTC. This sequence encodes CASSAYRLIQETQYF.